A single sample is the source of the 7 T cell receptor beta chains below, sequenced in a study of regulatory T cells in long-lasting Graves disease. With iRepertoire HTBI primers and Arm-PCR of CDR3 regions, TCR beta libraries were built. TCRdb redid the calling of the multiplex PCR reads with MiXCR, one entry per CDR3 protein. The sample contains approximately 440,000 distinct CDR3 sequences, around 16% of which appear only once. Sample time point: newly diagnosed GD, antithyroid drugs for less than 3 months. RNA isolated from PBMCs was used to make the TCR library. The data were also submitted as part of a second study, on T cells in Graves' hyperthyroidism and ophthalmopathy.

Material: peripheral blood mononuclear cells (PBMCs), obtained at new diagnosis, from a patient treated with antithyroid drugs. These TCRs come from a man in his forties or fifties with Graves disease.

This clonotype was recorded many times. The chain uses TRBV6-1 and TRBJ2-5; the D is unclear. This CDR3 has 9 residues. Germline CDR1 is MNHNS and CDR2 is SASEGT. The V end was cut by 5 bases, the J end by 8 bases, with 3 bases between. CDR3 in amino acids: CASSQTQYF. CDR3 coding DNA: TGTGCCAGCAGTCAAACCCAGTACTTC.

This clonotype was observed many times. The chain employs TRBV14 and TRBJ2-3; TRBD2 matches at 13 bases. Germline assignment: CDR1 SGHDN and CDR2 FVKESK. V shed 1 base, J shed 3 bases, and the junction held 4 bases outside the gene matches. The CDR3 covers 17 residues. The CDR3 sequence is CASSQGPTSGRTDTQYF. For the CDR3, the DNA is TGTGCCAGCAGCCAAGGTCCGACTAGCGGGAGGACAGATACGCAGTATTTT.

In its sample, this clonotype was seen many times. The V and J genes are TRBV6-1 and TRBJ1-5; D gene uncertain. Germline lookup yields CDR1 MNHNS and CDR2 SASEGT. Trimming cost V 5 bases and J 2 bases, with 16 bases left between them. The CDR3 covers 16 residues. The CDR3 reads CASSQTLGSGNQPQHF. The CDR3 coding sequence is TGTGCCAGCAGTCAAACGCTAGGGTCTGGCAATCAGCCCCAGCATTTT.

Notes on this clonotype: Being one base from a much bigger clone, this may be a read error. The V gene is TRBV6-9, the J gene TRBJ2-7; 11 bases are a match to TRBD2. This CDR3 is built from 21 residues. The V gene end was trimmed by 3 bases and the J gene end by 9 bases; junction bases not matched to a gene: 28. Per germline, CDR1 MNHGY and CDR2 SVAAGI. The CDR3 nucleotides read TGTGCCAGCAGTTACTTTCACGGAGGGACTAGCGGACCGGGGCCCCGACCGTCGCAGTACTTC. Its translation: CASSYFHGGTSGPGPRPSQYF.

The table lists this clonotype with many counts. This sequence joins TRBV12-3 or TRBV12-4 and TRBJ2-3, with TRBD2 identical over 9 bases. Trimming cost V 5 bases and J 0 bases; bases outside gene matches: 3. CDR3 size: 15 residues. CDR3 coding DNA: TGTGCCAGCAGTAGCGGGAGGACTAGCACAGATACGCAGTATTTT. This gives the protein CASSSGRTSTDTQYF.

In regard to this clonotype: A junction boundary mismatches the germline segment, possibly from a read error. The CDR3 DNA sequence: TGCAGCGTTGTAGTCCCATTGAACTATGGCTACGCCTTC. Translating it yields CSVVVPLNYGYAF. This rearrangement joins TRBV29-1 to TRBJ1-2; D unclear. There are 13 residues in the CDR3. Per germline, CDR1 SQVTM and CDR2 ANQGSEA. Combining the CDR3 with reference TRBV29-1 and TRBJ1-2 gives the whole variable domain SAVISQKPSRDICQRGTSLTIQCQVDSQVTMMFWYRQQPGQSLTLIATANQGSEATYESGFVIDKFPISRPNLTFSTLTVSNMSPEDSSIYLCSVVVPLNYGYAFGSGTRLTVV.

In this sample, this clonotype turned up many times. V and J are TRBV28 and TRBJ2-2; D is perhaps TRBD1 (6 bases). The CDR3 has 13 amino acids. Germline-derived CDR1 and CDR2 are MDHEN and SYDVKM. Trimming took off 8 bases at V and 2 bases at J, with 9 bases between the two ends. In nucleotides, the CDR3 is TGTGCCAGCCGGGACACCAACACCGGGGAGCTGTTTTTT. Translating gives CASRDTNTGELFF.